Reported below is one T cell receptor beta chain. The CDR3 sequence is 13 residues long. The germline V gene encodes CDR1 MNHEY and CDR2 SMNVEV (reference sequence). Germline trimming cut 10 bases from V and 5 bases from J; bases unmatched to any gene: 7. The data were produced by immunoSEQ multiplex PCR, yet TCRdb's version contains in-frame clones alone and is incomplete. The repertoire includes about 70,000 clones, around nine tenths of them detected once, and approximately 2.1% sits in the top ten. This sample stems from a study of T cell changes during pregnancy in multiple sclerosis. The chain joins TRBV27 to TRBJ2-7; 11 bases align to TRBD1. The clonotype originates from a female donor in good health, enrolled as a control in a pregnancy study. The sample consisted of peripheral blood, taken in the second trimester of pregnancy. The CDR3 here is CATQDRGRNEQYF. As DNA, the CDR3 is TGTGCCACCCAGGACAGGGGGCGCAACGAGCAGTACTTC.